These 19 T cell receptor beta chains share one sample of origin, sequenced in a study of T cells in Graves' hyperthyroidism and ophthalmopathy. Template material for amplifying TCR beta CDR3 regions consisted of RNA transcripts. During a first-round RT-PCR of the TCR CDR3, the HTBI primer set was used. TCRdb reanalysed the multiplex PCR reads using MiXCR and keeps one entry per CDR3 protein. This sample carries about 95,000 distinct CDR3 sequences, 40% of them seen once, and the ten largest clones take about a tenth. Input material: peripheral blood or thyroid tissue (not recorded which). The source of these receptors is a woman younger than 45 with Graves' hyperthyroidism.

This clonotype was observed many times. The chain joins TRBV7-8 to TRBJ2-3; D is unclear. The V end lost 3 bases, the J end lost 2 bases, and 6 bases lay between the germline ends. Germline V gene data show CDR1 as SGHVS and CDR2 as FQNEAQ. This CDR3 contains 13 residues. CDR3: CASSFGFTDTQYF. The CDR3 region has the DNA TGTGCCAGCAGCTTTGGGTTCACAGATACGCAGTATTTT.

Ten or more counts support this clonotype. The chain carries TRBV7-8 and TRBJ1-6, with a possible D match to TRBD1 (5 bases). CDR1 is SGHVS, CDR2 FQNEAQ, per germline. V lost 5 bases and J lost 6, with 11 bases in between. The CDR3 length is 14 residues. The CDR3 loop is CASSRGRFNSPLHF. CDR3 nucleotide sequence: TGTGCCAGCAGCAGGGGCCGGTTTAATTCACCCCTCCACTTT.

This clonotype was seen at least ten times. This chain links TRBV27 with TRBJ2-2; D uncertain. The V gene's germline CDR1 is MNHEY and CDR2 SMNVEV (reference sequence). Trimming shortened V by 6 bases and J by 6 bases, and 5 bases separated the two germline ends. The length of the CDR3 is 11 residues. In nucleotides, the CDR3 is TGTGCCAGCAGCCTCCCCGGGGAGCTGTTTTTT. This codes for CASSLPGELFF.

This rearrangement joins TRBV20-1 to TRBJ2-5, with 12 bases aligning to TRBD2. With V trimmed by 0 bases and J by 5 bases, 4 bases remained unmatched. Germline V gives CDR1 DFQATT, CDR2 SNEGSKA (reference sequence). The CDR3 covers 15 residues. CDR3 bases: TGCAGTGCTAGAGATCTAGCGGGAGGGGGGGAGACCCAGTACTTC. Its protein is CSARDLAGGGETQYF.

The rearrangement joins TRBV9 to TRBJ1-5, with D tentatively TRBD1 (5 bases). The germline V and J ends were trimmed by 0 bases and 7 bases, with 11 bases remaining between them. This CDR3 region has 14 residues. Germline CDR1 and CDR2: SGDLS and YYNGEE. The CDR3 nucleotides are TGTGCCAGCAGCGTAGGGGGGGTCGGGCAGCCCCAGCATTTT. This gives the protein CASSVGGVGQPQHF.

This rearrangement joins TRBV5-1 to TRBJ2-7; no reliable D call. Trimming shortened V by 4 bases and J by 7 bases, and 12 bases separated the two germline ends. This CDR3 has 12 residues. Germline CDR1 and CDR2: SGHRS and YFSETQ. CDR3 in DNA: TGCGCCAGCAGCGATGTCGTGGGGGAGCAGTACTTC. Encoded protein: CASSDVVGEQYF.

The gene calls are TRBV11-2 and TRBJ2-6, with 9 bases aligning to TRBD2. The V segment lost 7 bases and the J segment 2 bases; nucleotides outside the gene matches: 12. The germline V gene encodes CDR1 SGHAT and CDR2 FQNNGV. The CDR3 runs 18 residues. This CDR3 reads CASTPLAGRGAGANVLTF. CDR3 coding DNA: TGTGCCAGCACCCCACTAGCGGGTCGGGGGGCTGGGGCCAACGTCCTGACTTTC.

This clonotype has at least ten counts. This chain joins TRBV7-9 and TRBJ2-7; TRBD1 matches 12 bases. The germline CDR1 and CDR2 sequences are SEHNR and FQNEAQ (reference sequence). With 3 bases clipped from V and 3 bases from J, the junction kept 6 bases outside the gene matches. The CDR3 is 16 residues long. The CDR3 DNA reads TGTGCCAGCAGCTTGGGACAGGGGGCCGACTTCTACGAGCAGTACTTC. It codes for CASSLGQGADFYEQYF.

This clonotype was found many times. A much larger clone lies a single base off, so this may be a read error. The V call is TRBV15, the J call TRBJ1-1; D is undetermined. CDR1 is LNHNV and CDR2 is YYDKDF in the germline V gene (reference sequence). Deletions cut 3 bases from V and 11 bases from J, with 16 bases between. This CDR3 is built from 13 residues. The CDR3 loop is CATSSGTRRDAFF. CDR3 DNA: TGTGCCACCAGCAGTGGCACCCGAAGGGATGCTTTCTTT.

The chain carries TRBV7-2 and TRBJ2-5, with D possibly matching TRBD2 (6 bases). Germline V lookup: CDR1 SGHTA, CDR2 FQGNSA. The length of the CDR3 is 14 residues. The ends were cut back, 6 bases at V and 0 bases at J, with 11 bases in the middle. The CDR3 bases are TGTGCCAGCAGTCACGGGAGCGACCAAGAGACCCAGTACTTC. It encodes CASSHGSDQETQYF.

This clonotype has ten or more counts. The rearrangement links TRBV7-3 to TRBJ2-2, with unresolved D. Between the trimmed V and J ends, which lost 0 bases and 5 bases, there was a span of 10 bases. The CDR3 loop spans 15 amino acids. The germline V gene has CDR1 SGHTA and CDR2 FQGTGA. The CDR3 bases are TGTGCCAGCAGCTTAACGGGAACGGTTACCGGGGAGCTGTTTTTT. It codes for CASSLTGTVTGELFF.

Relative to its sample, this clonotype is medium-sized (0.01 to 0.1%). The chain couples TRBV10-3 to TRBJ1-4, with D possibly matching TRBD1 (6 bases). This CDR3 comprises 15 residues. Germline CDR1 is ENHRY and CDR2 is SYGVKD. V shed 3 bases and J shed 0 bases, with 8 bases lying between them. For the CDR3, the DNA is TGTGCCATCAGTGATCACAGGGCAACTAATGAAAAACTGTTTTTT. This encodes CAISDHRATNEKLFF.

The chain joins TRBV5-5 to TRBJ2-7; TRBD1 matches 8 bases. Per the germline V gene, CDR1 is SGHKS and CDR2 is YYEKEE (reference sequence). The CDR3 consists of 14 residues. After removal of 4 bases from V and 5 bases from J, the junction contained 8 bases not matched to a gene. CDR3 sequence (DNA): TGTGCCAGCAGCGCCGGACAGGGAAGGGACGAGCAGTACTTC. Protein product: CASSAGQGRDEQYF.

The gene calls are TRBV7-8 and TRBJ2-7; 11 bases match TRBD2. In germline, CDR1 is SGHVS, CDR2 FQNEAQ. V lost 5 bases, J lost 0 bases, and 3 bases stayed unmatched. This CDR3 region has 15 residues. The CDR3 region has the DNA TGTGCCAGCAGCCGAGGGACTAGCGGCTCCTACGAGCAGTACTTC. Protein product: CASSRGTSGSYEQYF.

This clonotype was counted at least ten times. This chain uses TRBV20-1 with TRBJ2-7, with 11 bases identical to TRBD2. Germline V CDR1 and CDR2: DFQATT, SNEGSKA (reference sequence). The CDR3 is 15 residues long. The trim removed 2 bases at V and 1 base at J, leaving 4 bases unmatched. The chain's CDR3 is CSARRPSGGSYEQYF. The CDR3, as DNA: TGCAGTGCTAGACGCCCTAGCGGGGGGTCCTACGAGCAGTACTTC.

Comment on this clonotype: Given the absence of the conserved phenylalanine or tryptophan at the CDR3 end, a read error is likely. The rearrangement uses TRBV5-5 and TRBJ2-7; D may be TRBD2 (6 bases). Germline loops: CDR1 SGHKS, CDR2 YYEKEE (reference sequence). The CDR3 contains 13 residues. CDR3 residues: CASSPLLADEQYS. For the CDR3, the DNA is TGCGCCAGCAGCCCTCTATTAGCGGACGAGCAGTACTCC.

The rearrangement joins TRBV7-2 to TRBJ2-3; TRBD2 aligns across 13 bases. The CDR3 is made up of 17 amino acids. Trimming removed 5 bases from V and 2 bases from J; junction bases left unmatched: 7. Germline loops: CDR1 SGHTA, CDR2 FQGNSA. CDR3 DNA: TGTGCCAGCAGCCACCCGGGACTAGCGGGAAACACAGATACGCAGTATTTT. Its protein product is CASSHPGLAGNTDTQYF.

About this clonotype: Being one base from a much bigger clone, this may be a read error. V gene TRBV5-4 combines with J gene TRBJ1-2, with D perhaps TRBD1 (6 bases). Germline assignment: CDR1 SGHNT and CDR2 YYREEE (reference sequence). The length of the CDR3 is 15 residues. The CDR3 reads CASSRSEGGNYGYAF. In DNA form, the CDR3 reads TGTGCCAGCAGCAGGAGTGAAGGGGGGAACTATGGCTACGCCTTC.

The count of this clonotype is one. The rearrangement joins TRBV20-1 to TRBJ2-5; D tentatively fits TRBD1 or TRBD2 (5 bases each). Per germline, CDR1 DFQATT and CDR2 SNEGSKA (reference sequence). The CDR3 is 13 residues long. V lost 3 bases and J lost 0, with 8 bases in between. The CDR3 nucleotides read TGCAGTGCTAGCGGGGCGTACCAAGAGACCCAGTACTTC. The encoded protein is CSASGAYQETQYF.